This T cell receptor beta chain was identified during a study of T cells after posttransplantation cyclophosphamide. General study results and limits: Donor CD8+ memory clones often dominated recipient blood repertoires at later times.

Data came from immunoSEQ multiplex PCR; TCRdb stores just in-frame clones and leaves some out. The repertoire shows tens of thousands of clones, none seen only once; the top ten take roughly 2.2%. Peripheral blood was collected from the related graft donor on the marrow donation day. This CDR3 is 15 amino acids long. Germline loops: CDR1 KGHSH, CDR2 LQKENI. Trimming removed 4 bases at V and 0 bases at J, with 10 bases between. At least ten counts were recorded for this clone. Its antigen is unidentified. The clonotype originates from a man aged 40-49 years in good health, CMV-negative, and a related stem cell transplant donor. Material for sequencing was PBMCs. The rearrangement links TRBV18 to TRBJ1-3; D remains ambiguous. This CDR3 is CASSLTVVSGNTIYF. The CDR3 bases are TGTGCCAGCTCACTCACAGTCGTCTCTGGAAACACCATATATTTT.